The 4 T cell receptor beta chains listed next were all sequenced from one sample in a study of cytomegalovirus exposure and HLA in healthy donors. This PCR relied on a set of 60 Vbeta primers and 13 Jbeta primers. Using immunoSEQ multiplex PCR, the repertoire was profiled, and TCRdb retains in-frame clones only, with some absent. The sample lists 90,000 to 140,000 clones, around 80% occurring once. Sequencing was carried out using PBMCs. These receptors were collected from a man aged 40-55 years in good health and CMV-seropositive.

This clone was seen more than once but under ten times. The chain links TRBV6-6 to TRBJ1-6, with D perhaps matching TRBD1 (5 bases). The CDR3 length is 13 residues. The V gene's germline CDR1 is MNHNY and CDR2 SVGAGI (reference sequence). V shed 2 bases and J shed 6 bases, with 5 bases lying between them. The DNA of the CDR3 is TGTGCCAGCAGTTACCAGGGTAATTCACCCCTCCACTTT. It specifies CASSYQGNSPLHF.

V usage is TRBV28 and J usage is TRBJ2-7, with TRBD2 identical over 12 bases. The CDR3 is made up of 16 amino acids. Germline CDR1 MDHEN, CDR2 SYDVKM. The trim removed 5 bases at V and 0 bases at J, leaving 5 bases unmatched. This CDR3 reads CASSLTSGGTSYEQYF. Here the CDR3 DNA reads TGTGCCAGCAGTCTTACTAGCGGGGGGACCTCCTACGAGCAGTACTTC.

The rearrangement joins TRBV10-3 to TRBJ1-6; 7 bases map to TRBD1. This CDR3 spans 14 amino acids. V was clipped by 6 bases and J by 6 bases; unmatched bases: 5. The germline V gene encodes CDR1 ENHRY and CDR2 SYGVKD. Here the CDR3 reads CAIRSDRVNSPLHF. CDR3 sequence (DNA): TGTGCCATCAGATCCGACAGGGTTAATTCACCCCTCCACTTT.

In this sample, this clone turned up once. The chain has TRBV14 and TRBJ1-2, with D maybe TRBD1 (5 bases). The CDR3 runs 14 residues. Trimming pared 6 bases from V and 3 bases from J, leaving 14 bases between. The germline V gene has CDR1 SGHDN and CDR2 FVKESK. The CDR3 is CASSHGGGDYGYTF. The DNA for the CDR3 is TGTGCCAGCAGTCACGGCGGGGGAGACTATGGCTACACCTTC.